Listed below are T cell receptor beta chains from one sample, sequenced in a study of T cell responses to AZD1222 COVID-19 vaccine. TCRdb keeps only in-frame clones here, not all; method: immunoSEQ multiplex PCR. The repertoire holds 120,000 to 150,000 clones, with more than 70% as singletons. Here the sequenced sample was peripheral blood, taken 28 days after the second AZD1222 dose. The receptors come from an adult who received the AZD1222 COVID-19 vaccine. The CDR3 runs from the conserved cysteine through the conserved F or W. The order of the fields is V gene, J gene, clone size, D gene, CDR3 DNA, CDR3 protein. D genes are given only for firm matches. Some rows mark clone size as missing; the rest say once, few, many or name a class of expanded clone.

v_call: TRBV18
j_call: TRBJ2-1
clone_size: .
d_call: .
cdr3_nt: TGTGCCAGCTCACCAGACATGATCTCCTACAATGAGCAGTTCTTC
cdr3_aa: CASSPDMISYNEQFF

v_call: TRBV7-2
j_call: TRBJ2-3
clone_size: once
d_call: .
cdr3_nt: TGTGCCAGCAGCTTAGATGTACTCACAGATACGCAGTATTTT
cdr3_aa: CASSLDVLTDTQYF

v_call: TRBV11-2
j_call: TRBJ1-2
clone_size: .
d_call: .
cdr3_nt: TGTGCCAGCAGCGTAGGACGGGGTACAGGGATCTATGGCTACACCTTC
cdr3_aa: CASSVGRGTGIYGYTF

v_call: TRBV18
j_call: TRBJ1-3
clone_size: few
d_call: .
cdr3_nt: TGTGCCAGCTCACCAGCCGGGGTCTCTGGAAACACCATATATTTT
cdr3_aa: CASSPAGVSGNTIYF

v_call: TRBV6-6
j_call: TRBJ1-3
clone_size: .
d_call: .
cdr3_nt: TGTGCCAGCAGAAGGACGGAGCTCTCTGGAAACACCATATATTTT
cdr3_aa: CASRRTELSGNTIYF

v_call: TRBV5-1
j_call: TRBJ2-7
clone_size: .
d_call: .
cdr3_nt: TGCGCCAGCAGCTCCCCTGACGGGCTCCTAGACTACGAGCAGTACTTC
cdr3_aa: CASSSPDGLLDYEQYF

v_call: TRBV19
j_call: TRBJ2-2
clone_size: .
d_call: TRBD2
cdr3_nt: TGTGCCAGTAGGCGGCTGCGGGAGCGAGACACCGGGGAGCTGTTTTTT
cdr3_aa: CASRRLRERDTGELFF

v_call: TRBV10-3
j_call: TRBJ2-3
clone_size: .
d_call: TRBD1
cdr3_nt: TGTGCCATCAGTGAGTCAAACAGGGGCCCCCATATCGATACGCAGTATTTT
cdr3_aa: CAISESNRGPHIDTQYF

v_call: TRBV10-3
j_call: TRBJ2-3
clone_size: once
d_call: .
cdr3_nt: TGTGCCATCAGTGGCACGGGAACCACAGATACGCAGTATTTT
cdr3_aa: CAISGTGTTDTQYF

v_call: TRBV2
j_call: TRBJ1-3
clone_size: .
d_call: .
cdr3_nt: TGTGCCAGCAGTGGGACTCTGGGAGGGGACACCATATATTTT
cdr3_aa: CASSGTLGGDTIYF

v_call: TRBV18
j_call: TRBJ2-6
clone_size: .
d_call: .
cdr3_nt: TGTGCCAGCTCACCTGAATCTGGGGCCAACGTCCTGACTTTC
cdr3_aa: CASSPESGANVLTF

v_call: TRBV10-3
j_call: TRBJ1-3
clone_size: .
d_call: .
cdr3_nt: TGTGCCATCAGCCGCCAGGAGGGAAACACCATATATTTT
cdr3_aa: CAISRQEGNTIYF

v_call: TRBV28
j_call: TRBJ1-4
clone_size: .
d_call: .
cdr3_nt: TGTGCCAGCACACCAGGGAGAACAACTAATGAAAAACTGTTTTTT
cdr3_aa: CASTPGRTTNEKLFF

v_call: TRBV6-5
j_call: TRBJ1-2
clone_size: .
d_call: TRBD1
cdr3_nt: TGTGCCAGCAGTTATACGGGGACAGCTAACTATGGCTACACCTTC
cdr3_aa: CASSYTGTANYGYTF

v_call: TRBV7-9
j_call: TRBJ1-2
clone_size: .
d_call: .
cdr3_nt: TGTGCCAGCAGCCTCCAAGGACTGGGGGAATCTGGCTACACCTTC
cdr3_aa: CASSLQGLGESGYTF

v_call: TRBV11-3
j_call: TRBJ2-3
clone_size: .
d_call: .
cdr3_nt: TGTGCCAGCAGCTCGAGCTGGGCTAGCACAGATACGCAGTATTTT
cdr3_aa: CASSSSWASTDTQYF

v_call: TRBV4-1
j_call: TRBJ1-4
clone_size: .
d_call: .
cdr3_nt: TGCGCCAGCAGCCAAGCAGGGAATAATGAAAAACTGTTTTTT
cdr3_aa: CASSQAGNNEKLFF